The clone carrying this TCR beta chain was detected a few times. Antigen specificity is unknown. The data stem from a study of post-analysis software for immune sequencing data. This CDR3 is built from 15 residues. CDR1 DFQATT and CDR2 SNEGSKA come from the germline V gene (reference sequence). Trimming shortened V by 4 bases and J by 0 bases, and 10 bases separated the two germline ends. Points from the study as a whole: TRBV segments more frequent in patients than in controls numbered roughly 5 and included TRBV5-6, TRBV5-1 and TRBV20-1. Controls' normalized Chao1 diversity significantly exceeded that of multiple sclerosis patients.

Unique molecular identifiers tagged the TCR beta cDNA libraries. TCRdb processed the PCR reads anew with MiXCR; each CDR3 protein has one entry. The sample comprises hundreds of thousands of distinct CDR3 sequences, approximately 30% of which are singletons, and 0.55% to 0.65% rests with the top ten. This sequence joins TRBV20-1 and TRBJ2-6, with no clear D. Sequencing was done on a sample of blood. The receptor comes from a girl between 5 and 17 years old with multiple sclerosis. The CDR3 is CSAMDEASGANVLTF. The CDR3 DNA is TGCAGTGCTATGGACGAAGCCTCTGGGGCCAACGTCCTGACTTTC.